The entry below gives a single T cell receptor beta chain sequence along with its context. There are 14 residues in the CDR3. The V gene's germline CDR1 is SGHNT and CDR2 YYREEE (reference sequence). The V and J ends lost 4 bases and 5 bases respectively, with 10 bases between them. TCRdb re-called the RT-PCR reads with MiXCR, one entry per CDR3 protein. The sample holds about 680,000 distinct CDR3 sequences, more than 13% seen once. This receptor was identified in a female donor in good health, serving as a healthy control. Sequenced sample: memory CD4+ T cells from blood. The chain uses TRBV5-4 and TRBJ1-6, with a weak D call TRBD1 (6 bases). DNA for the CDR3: TGTGCCAGCAGCCCAGGGACACATAATTCACCCCTCCACTTT. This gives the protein CASSPGTHNSPLHF.